This TCR beta chain was profiled in a study of blood T cell repertoires in COVID-19. The CDR3 sequence is 19 residues long. V lost 2 bases to trimming and J lost 2 bases; unmatched junction nucleotides: 14. Germline loops: CDR1 ENHRY, CDR2 SYGVKD. How the authors handled the data: Reference gene primer amplification gave estimated nucleated cell counts. The data were produced by immunoSEQ multiplex PCR, yet TCRdb's version contains in-frame clones alone and is incomplete. Clone size and V and J calls were adopted from that table, with D and trimming inferred from the DNA. The sample holds 95,000 to 100,000 clones, 70% to 90% seen once.

The rearrangement joins TRBV10-3 to TRBJ2-2; 7 bases match TRBD2. The receptor comes from an elderly man with acute or convalescent COVID-19. Source material: peripheral blood. The CDR3 reads CAISERNLEGGPNTGELFF. In DNA form, the CDR3 reads TGTGCCATCAGTGAGCGGAATTTGGAGGGAGGGCCAAACACCGGGGAGCTGTTTTTT.